This TCR beta chain originates from a study of patients and donors after allogeneic stem cell transplantation. Germline CDR1 reads KGHDR; CDR2 reads SFDVKD. The CDR3 consists of 14 residues. Trimming stripped 4 bases from V and 6 bases from J, with 12 bases between. TCRdb re-called the RT-PCR reads through MiXCR, storing one row per CDR3 protein. The sample holds approximately 430,000 distinct CDR3 sequences; about a sixth are singletons and the top ten take 7.2%. Material: blood, either unsorted or a sorted T cell fraction (not recorded which). The receptor comes from a human donor who was either an allogeneic HSCT recipient or a stem cell or donor lymphocyte infusion donor (not recorded which). It is not recorded whose cells these are; they may come from a transplant donor. V usage is TRBV24-1 and J usage is TRBJ2-1, with D unresolved. Here the CDR3 reads CATSDPRAINEQFF. The CDR3 DNA is TGTGCCACCAGTGACCCCCGGGCAATCAATGAGCAGTTCTTC.